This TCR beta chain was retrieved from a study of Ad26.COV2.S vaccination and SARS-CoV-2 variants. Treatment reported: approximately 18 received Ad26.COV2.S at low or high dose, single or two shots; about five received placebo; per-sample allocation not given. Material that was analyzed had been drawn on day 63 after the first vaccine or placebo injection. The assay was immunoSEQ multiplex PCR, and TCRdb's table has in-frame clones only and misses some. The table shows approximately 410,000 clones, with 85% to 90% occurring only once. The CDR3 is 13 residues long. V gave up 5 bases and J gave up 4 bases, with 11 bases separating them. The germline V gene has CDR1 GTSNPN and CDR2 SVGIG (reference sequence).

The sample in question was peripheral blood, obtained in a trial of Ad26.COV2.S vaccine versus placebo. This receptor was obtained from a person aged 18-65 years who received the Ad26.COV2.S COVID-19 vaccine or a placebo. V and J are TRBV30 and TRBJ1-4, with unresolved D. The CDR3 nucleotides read TGTGCCTGGTCGGTGGTCTTTAATGAAAAACTGTTTTTT. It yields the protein CAWSVVFNEKLFF.